This entry concerns a single T cell receptor (beta chain). Here immunoSEQ multiplex PCR was the method, and the copy in TCRdb shows in-frame clones only, minus some. The sample has a few hundred thousand clones; less than 85% are singletons. This sample is drawn from a study of blood T cell repertoires in COVID-19. The sequence was obtained from a woman in her late teens or twenties with acute or convalescent COVID-19. The specimen was peripheral blood.

The CDR3 region has the DNA TGTGCCAGCACCGGAGGGCAGGGGAACACTGAAGCTTTCTTT. It yields the protein CASTGGQGNTEAFF. The chain recombines TRBV28 with TRBJ1-1, with a possible D match to TRBD1 (5 bases). The CDR3 extends over 14 amino acids. V lost 7 bases and J lost 1, with 13 bases in between. Per germline, CDR1 MDHEN and CDR2 SYDVKM. Full variable domain (remainder filled in from reference TRBV28 and TRBJ1-1): DVKVTQSSRYLVKRTGEKVFLECVQDMDHENMFWYRQDPGLGLRLIYFSYDVKMKEKGDIPEGYSVSREKKERFSLILESASTNQTSMYLCASTGGQGNTEAFFGQGTRLTVV.